Listed below are T cell receptor beta chains from one sample, sequenced in a study of tumor-infiltrating lymphocytes in primary liver carcinoma. TCRdb redid the calling of the multiplex PCR reads with MiXCR, one entry per CDR3 protein. Among approximately 110,000 distinct CDR3 sequences listed, roughly three fifths were seen once. The sample consisted of liver tumor tissue from sampling region 3. Receptors originate from a woman between 55 and 75 years old with primary liver carcinoma and hepatitis B virus infection. Both conserved end residues are part of each CDR3. D genes are given only for firm matches. Where a row states a size, it is once, few, many or the class of an expanded clone; other rows omit it.

cdr3_aa	cdr3_nt	clone_size	v_call	j_call	d_call
CASSLGTSGKLERLF	TGTGCCAGCAGCTTAGGAACTAGCGGGAAGCTTGAACGGCTCTTC	.	TRBV11-3	TRBJ2-1	TRBD2
CASSAGSGASTDTQYF	TGTGCCAGCAGCGCTGGTAGCGGGGCTAGCACAGATACGCAGTATTTT	medium-sized	TRBV11-2	TRBJ2-3	TRBD2
CGIGGQENQPQHF	TGTGGCATTGGGGGGCAGGAGAATCAGCCCCAGCATTTT	once	TRBV10-3	TRBJ1-5	.
CTSSLEQGWQPQHF	TGCACCAGCAGTCTAGAACAGGGGTGGCAACCCCAGCATTTT	.	TRBV4-1	TRBJ1-5	TRBD1
CASSPERGGYGGHTDTQYF	TGTGCCAGCAGCCCCGAGAGGGGGGGATATGGCGGCCACACAGATACGCAGTATTTC	.	TRBV11-2	TRBJ2-3	.
CAISVDGSSYNEQFF	TGTGCCATCAGTGTCGACGGGAGCTCCTACAATGAGCAGTTCTTC	.	TRBV10-3	TRBJ2-1	.
CASSLLHGYTF	TGTGCCAGCAGTTTATTACATGGCTACACCTTC	.	TRBV28	TRBJ1-2	.
CASSPQGAVNTQYF	TGTGCCAGCTCACCCCAGGGGGCGGTAAACACTCAGTACTTC	.	TRBV18	TRBJ2-4	TRBD1
CSIQTTQGSGNTIYF	TGCAGCATTCAAACTACTCAAGGCTCTGGGAACACCATATATTTT	.	TRBV29-1	TRBJ1-3	.
CASSASQGAGNTIYF	TGTGCCAGCAGCGCATCCCAGGGGGCGGGAAACACCATATATTTT	.	TRBV7-8	TRBJ1-3	TRBD1